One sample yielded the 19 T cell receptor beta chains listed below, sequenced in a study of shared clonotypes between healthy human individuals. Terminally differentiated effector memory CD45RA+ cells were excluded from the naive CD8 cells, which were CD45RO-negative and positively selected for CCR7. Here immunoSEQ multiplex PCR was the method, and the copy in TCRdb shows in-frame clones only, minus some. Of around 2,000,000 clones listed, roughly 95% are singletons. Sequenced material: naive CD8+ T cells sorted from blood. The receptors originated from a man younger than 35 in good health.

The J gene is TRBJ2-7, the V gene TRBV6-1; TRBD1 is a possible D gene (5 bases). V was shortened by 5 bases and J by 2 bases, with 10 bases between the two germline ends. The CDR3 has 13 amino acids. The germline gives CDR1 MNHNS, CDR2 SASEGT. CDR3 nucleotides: TGTGCCAGCAGTCCCCCAGGGACCTACGAGCAGTACTTC. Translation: CASSPPGTYEQYF.

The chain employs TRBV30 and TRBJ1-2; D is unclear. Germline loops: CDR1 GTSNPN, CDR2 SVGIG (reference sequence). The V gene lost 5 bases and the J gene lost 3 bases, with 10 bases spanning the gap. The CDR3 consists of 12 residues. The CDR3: CAWGWRDYGYTF. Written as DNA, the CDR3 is TGTGCCTGGGGTTGGAGGGACTATGGCTACACCTTC.

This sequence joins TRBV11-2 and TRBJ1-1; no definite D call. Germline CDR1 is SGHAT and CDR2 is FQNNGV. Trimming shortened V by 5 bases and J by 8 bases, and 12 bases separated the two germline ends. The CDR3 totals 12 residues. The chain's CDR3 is CASSVWFGEAFF. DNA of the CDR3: TGTGCCAGCAGCGTATGGTTCGGGGAAGCTTTCTTT.

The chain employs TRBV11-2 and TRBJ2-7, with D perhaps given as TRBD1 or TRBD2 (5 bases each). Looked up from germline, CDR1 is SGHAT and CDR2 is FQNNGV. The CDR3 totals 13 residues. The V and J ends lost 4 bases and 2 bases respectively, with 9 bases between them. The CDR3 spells CASSSGAPYEQYF. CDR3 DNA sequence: TGTGCCAGCAGCTCCGGGGCCCCCTACGAGCAGTACTTC.

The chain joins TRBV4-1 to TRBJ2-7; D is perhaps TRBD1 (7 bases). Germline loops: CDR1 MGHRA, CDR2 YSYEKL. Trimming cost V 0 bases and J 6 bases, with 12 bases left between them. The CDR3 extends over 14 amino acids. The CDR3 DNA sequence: TGCGCCAGCAGCCAAGATGGAGGGGGCGGCGAGCAGTACTTC. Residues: CASSQDGGGGEQYF.

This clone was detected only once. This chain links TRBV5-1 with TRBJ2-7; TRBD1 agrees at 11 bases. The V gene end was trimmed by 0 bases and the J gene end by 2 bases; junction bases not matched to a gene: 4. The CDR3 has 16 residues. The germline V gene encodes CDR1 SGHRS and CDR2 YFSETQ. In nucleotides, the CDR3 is TGCGCCAGCAGCTTGGGGACAGGGGGCTCCCCCTACGAGCAGTACTTC. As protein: CASSLGTGGSPYEQYF.

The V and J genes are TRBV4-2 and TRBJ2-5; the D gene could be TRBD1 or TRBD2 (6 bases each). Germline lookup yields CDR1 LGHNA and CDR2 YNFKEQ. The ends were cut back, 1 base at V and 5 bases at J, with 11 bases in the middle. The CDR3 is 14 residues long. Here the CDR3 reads CASSQGGASETQYF. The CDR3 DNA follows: TGTGCCAGCAGCCAAGGGGGGGCATCTGAGACCCAGTACTTC.

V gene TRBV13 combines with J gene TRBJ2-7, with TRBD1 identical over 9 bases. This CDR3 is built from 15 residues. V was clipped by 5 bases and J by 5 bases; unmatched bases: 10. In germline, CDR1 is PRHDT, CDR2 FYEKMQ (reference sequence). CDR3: CASSQSGQGIHEQYF. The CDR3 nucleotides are TGTGCCAGCAGCCAGTCAGGACAGGGGATACACGAGCAGTACTTC.

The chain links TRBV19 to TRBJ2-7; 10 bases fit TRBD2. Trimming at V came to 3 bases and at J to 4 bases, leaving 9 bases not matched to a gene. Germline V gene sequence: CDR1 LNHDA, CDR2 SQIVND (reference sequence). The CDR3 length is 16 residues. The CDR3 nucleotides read TGTGCCAGTAGTATCAAAATCGGACTAGCGGCTTACGAGCAGTACTTC. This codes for CASSIKIGLAAYEQYF.

The CDR3 DNA reads as TGTGCCAGCAGTTACAGGGGATCGGAGACCCAGTACTTC. Protein sequence: CASSYRGSETQYF. The rearrangement joins TRBV27 to TRBJ2-5, with 7 bases identical to TRBD1. The germline V gene encodes CDR1 MNHEY and CDR2 SMNVEV (reference sequence). CDR3 size: 13 residues. J was trimmed by 5 bases and V by 4 bases; bases with no gene match: 4.

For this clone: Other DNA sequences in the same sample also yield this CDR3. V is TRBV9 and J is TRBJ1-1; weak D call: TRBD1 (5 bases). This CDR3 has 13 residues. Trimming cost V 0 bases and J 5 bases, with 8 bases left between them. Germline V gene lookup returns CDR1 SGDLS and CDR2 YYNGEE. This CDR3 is CASSVGGTTEAFF. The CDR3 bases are TGTGCCAGCAGCGTAGGGGGGACTACTGAAGCTTTCTTT.

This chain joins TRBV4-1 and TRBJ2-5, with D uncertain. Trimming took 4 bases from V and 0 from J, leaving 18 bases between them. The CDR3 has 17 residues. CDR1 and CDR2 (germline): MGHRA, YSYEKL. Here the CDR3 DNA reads TGCGCCAGCAGCCCCCGGCCTCCAGCTTTTAACCAAGAGACCCAGTACTTC. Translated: CASSPRPPAFNQETQYF.

The CDR3, as DNA: TGTGCCAGCAGTCCCCTTAGCTCCTATAATTCACCCCTCCACTTT. Encoded protein: CASSPLSSYNSPLHF. This chain joins TRBV25-1 and TRBJ1-6; no clear D gene. CDR1 MGHDK and CDR2 SYGVNS come from the germline V gene. This CDR3 is 15 amino acids long. The V end lost 5 bases, the J end lost 0 bases, and 8 bases lay between the germline ends.

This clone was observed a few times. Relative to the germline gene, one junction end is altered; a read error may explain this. CDR3 DNA: TGTGCTAGCAGCTTACAGTTCGGGAGCTCCTACGAGCAGTACTTC. Its translation is CASSLQFGSSYEQYF. V is TRBV7-7 and J is TRBJ2-7; tentatively, D is TRBD2 (6 bases). Germline loops: CDR1 SSHAT, CDR2 FNYEAQ (reference sequence). This CDR3 comprises 15 residues.

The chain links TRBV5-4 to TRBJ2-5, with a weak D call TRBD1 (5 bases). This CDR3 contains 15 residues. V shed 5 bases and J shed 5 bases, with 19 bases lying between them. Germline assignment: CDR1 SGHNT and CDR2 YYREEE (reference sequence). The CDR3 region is CASRLSGSGMETQYF. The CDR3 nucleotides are TGTGCCAGCAGGCTCTCCGGCTCAGGGATGGAGACCCAGTACTTC.

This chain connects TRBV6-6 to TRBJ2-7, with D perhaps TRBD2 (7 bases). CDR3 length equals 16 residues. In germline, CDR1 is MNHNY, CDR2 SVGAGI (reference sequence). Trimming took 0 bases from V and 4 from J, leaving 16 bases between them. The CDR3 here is CASSYSPGAGDYEQYF. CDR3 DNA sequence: TGTGCCAGCAGTTACTCGCCGGGGGCGGGGGATTACGAGCAGTACTTC.

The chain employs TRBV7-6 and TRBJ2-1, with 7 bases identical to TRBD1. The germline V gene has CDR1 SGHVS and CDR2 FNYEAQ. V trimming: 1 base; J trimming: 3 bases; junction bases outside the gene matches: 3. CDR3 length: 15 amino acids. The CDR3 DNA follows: TGTGCCAGCAGCTTAGGGGACAGTAACTACAATGAGCAGTTCTTC. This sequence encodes CASSLGDSNYNEQFF.

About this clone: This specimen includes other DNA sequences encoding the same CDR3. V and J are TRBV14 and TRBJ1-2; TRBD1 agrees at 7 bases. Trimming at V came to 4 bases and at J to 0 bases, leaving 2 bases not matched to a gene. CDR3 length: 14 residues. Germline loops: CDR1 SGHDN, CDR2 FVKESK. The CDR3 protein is CASSLGQTNYGYTF. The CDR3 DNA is TGTGCCAGCAGCCTGGGACAGACTAACTATGGCTACACCTTC.

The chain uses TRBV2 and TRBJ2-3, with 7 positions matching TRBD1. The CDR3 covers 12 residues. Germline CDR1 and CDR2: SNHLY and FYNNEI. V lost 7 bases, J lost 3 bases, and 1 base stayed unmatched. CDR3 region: CASNRGTDTQYF. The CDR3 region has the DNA TGTGCCAGCAACAGGGGTACAGATACGCAGTATTTT.